One sample yielded the 27 T cell receptor beta chains listed below, sequenced in a study of cytomegalovirus exposure and HLA in healthy donors. The PCR contained 60 Vbeta and 13 Jbeta primers. Data came from immunoSEQ multiplex PCR; TCRdb stores just in-frame clones and leaves some out. The sample contains 150,000 to 200,000 clones, 65% to 90% of which appear only once. Sequenced input: PBMCs. These receptors were collected from a woman in her 50s in good health and CMV-seronegative.

This rearrangement joins TRBV2 to TRBJ2-1; unclear D gene. Trimming took off 6 bases at V and 7 bases at J, with 16 bases between the two ends. This CDR3 has 14 amino acids. The V gene's germline CDR1 is SNHLY and CDR2 FYNNEI. The CDR3 DNA is TGTGCCAGCAGCGACACTCAAATTCTTAATGAGCAGTTCTTC. Its translation: CASSDTQILNEQFF.

The V and J genes are TRBV15 and TRBJ1-1; weak D call: TRBD1 (5 bases). Trimming pared 5 bases from V and 4 bases from J, leaving 14 bases between. Per the germline V gene, CDR1 is LNHNV and CDR2 is YYDKDF (reference sequence). The CDR3 runs to 14 residues. CDR3 sequence (DNA): TGTGCCACCAGCGCGGGGCAGGGTTTCACTGAAGCTTTCTTT. Translating gives CATSAGQGFTEAFF.

The rearrangement links TRBV28 to TRBJ2-1, with 10 nucleotides matching TRBD2. The trim removed 5 bases at V and 2 bases at J, leaving 0 bases unmatched. There are 14 residues in the CDR3. Looked up from germline, CDR1 is MDHEN and CDR2 is SYDVKM. This CDR3 reads CASSTSGTYNEQFF. For the CDR3, the DNA is TGTGCCAGCAGTACTAGCGGGACCTACAATGAGCAGTTCTTC.

This chain connects TRBV7-9 to TRBJ2-1; 7 bases match TRBD2. Germline V gene lookup returns CDR1 SEHNR and CDR2 FQNEAQ (reference sequence). This CDR3 is 13 amino acids long. V trimming: 6 bases; J trimming: 5 bases; junction bases outside the gene matches: 4. This chain's CDR3 is CASRGGSHNEQFF. CDR3 nucleotide sequence: TGTGCCAGCAGAGGCGGGAGCCACAATGAGCAGTTCTTC.

V is TRBV23-1 and J is TRBJ1-2; 7 nucleotides agree with TRBD1. TRBV23-1 is sorted into the ORF group, with uncertain function. With V trimmed by 4 bases and J by 0 bases, 8 bases remained unmatched. This CDR3 region has 16 residues. The CDR3 region is CASSLTDRLANYGYTF. CDR3 sequence (DNA): TGCGCCAGCAGTCTTACGGACAGGTTGGCTAACTATGGCTACACCTTC.

The chain employs TRBV7-8 and TRBJ2-2, with 9 bases lining up with TRBD2. With 4 bases clipped from V and 1 base from J, the junction kept 4 bases outside the gene matches. The CDR3 extends over 16 amino acids. CDR1 and CDR2 from the germline V gene are SGHVS and FQNEAQ. Written as DNA, the CDR3 is TGTGCCAGCAGCTCCCTAGCGGGAAGGAACACCGGGGAGCTGTTTTTT. Residues: CASSSLAGRNTGELFF.

The J gene is TRBJ1-1, the V gene TRBV6-5, with TRBD1 matching over 8 bases. The CDR3 is 15 residues long. The V and J ends lost 0 bases and 4 bases, in that order; junction bases with no gene match: 4. The germline gives CDR1 MNHEY, CDR2 SVGAGI. The CDR3 nucleotides read TGTGCCAGCAGTTACTCGACAGGGGCGGCCACTGAAGCTTTCTTT. It encodes CASSYSTGAATEAFF.

The chain employs TRBV10-1 and TRBJ2-7; D possibly corresponds to TRBD1 (6 bases). Germline lookup yields CDR1 WNHNN and CDR2 SYGVQD (reference sequence). The CDR3 spans 14 residues. The V gene lost 2 bases and the J gene lost 3 bases, with 11 bases spanning the gap. The CDR3 protein is CASSENTGLYEQYF. The CDR3, as DNA: TGCGCCAGCAGTGAGAATACAGGGCTCTACGAGCAGTACTTC.

This clone was seen a single time. The chain uses TRBV28 and TRBJ1-2; 12 bases line up with TRBD1. From germline, CDR1 is MDHEN and CDR2 SYDVKM. Trimming took 6 bases from V and 4 from J; bases not matched to a gene: 9. This CDR3 has 16 residues. The CDR3 DNA follows: TGTGCCAGCAGGCGCTCCGGGACAGGGGGCGGCTATGGCTACACCTTC. It specifies CASRRSGTGGGYGYTF.

The chain is built from TRBV15 and TRBJ2-5; TRBD2 might be the D (6 bases). Germline CDR1 and CDR2: LNHNV and YYDKDF (reference sequence). This CDR3 has 14 amino acids. Trimming cost V 1 base and J 3 bases, with 9 bases left between them. The CDR3 region is CATSRAGGEETQYF. The CDR3 nucleotides are TGTGCCACCAGCAGAGCGGGCGGGGAAGAGACCCAGTACTTC.

The rearrangement links TRBV7-7 to TRBJ1-2; TRBD1 might be the D (6 bases). This CDR3 is 16 amino acids long. Trimming stripped 6 bases from V and 2 bases from J, with 19 bases between. Germline lookup yields CDR1 SSHAT and CDR2 FNYEAQ (reference sequence). DNA of the CDR3: TGTGCCAGCAGTTCAGTAATCCCGGGACAAAACTATGGCTACACCTTC. Translated, it gives CASSSVIPGQNYGYTF. The whole variable domain, remainder taken from reference TRBV7-7 and TRBJ1-2, is GAGVSQSPRYKVTKRGQDVTLRCDPISSHATLYWYQQALGQGPEFLTYFNYEAQPDKSGLPSDRFSAERPEGSISTLTIQRTEQRDSAMYRCASSSVIPGQNYGYTFGSGTRLTVV.

The chain links TRBV7-2 to TRBJ1-3; 7 positions agree with TRBD1. Trimming removed 3 bases from V and 4 bases from J; junction bases left unmatched: 3. This CDR3 comprises 14 residues. The germline gives CDR1 SGHTA, CDR2 FQGNSA. The DNA of the CDR3 is TGTGCCAGCAGCTTTACAGGGGCCGGAAACACCATATATTTT. It is translated as CASSFTGAGNTIYF.

This chain links TRBV7-9 with TRBJ2-3, with D maybe TRBD1 (5 bases). V lost 6 bases and J 0 bases, leaving 19 bases between the germline ends. Germline V gene sequence: CDR1 SEHNR, CDR2 FQNEAQ (reference sequence). CDR3 length: 17 amino acids. The CDR3 DNA reads as TGTGCCAGCAGGGGGCGCCCGACGAGCACTAGCACAGATACGCAGTATTTT. Protein sequence: CASRGRPTSTSTDTQYF.

This clone was recorded only once. The rearrangement links TRBV6-5 to TRBJ1-1, with D possibly TRBD1 on 6 matching bases. This CDR3 is built from 15 residues. V lost 4 bases to trimming and J lost 2 bases, with 14 bases between them. CDR1 MNHEY and CDR2 SVGAGI come from the germline V gene. The CDR3 loop reads CASSSPRGPNTEAFF. CDR3 sequence (DNA): TGTGCCAGCAGTTCACCCAGGGGCCCCAACACTGAAGCTTTCTTT.

This rearrangement joins TRBV27 to TRBJ1-1; 7 bases align to TRBD1. The ends lost 8 bases at V and 1 base at J; junction bases unmatched: 13. The CDR3 has 16 amino acids. Germline V gene lookup returns CDR1 MNHEY and CDR2 SMNVEV (reference sequence). The CDR3 sequence is CASARFTGAPNTEAFF. The CDR3 DNA reads TGTGCCAGCGCTAGATTCACAGGGGCCCCGAACACTGAAGCTTTCTTT.

This rearrangement joins TRBV28 to TRBJ2-4; a weak D match, TRBD2 (5 bases). Per the germline V gene, CDR1 is MDHEN and CDR2 is SYDVKM. With 5 bases removed from V and 0 bases from J, the gap between germline ends came to 20 bases. The CDR3 is made up of 18 amino acids. The CDR3: CASSPSSVPGLAKNIQYF. The CDR3 coding sequence is TGTGCCAGCAGTCCCTCCTCCGTACCCGGACTAGCCAAAAACATTCAGTACTTC.

The chain joins TRBV28 to TRBJ1-5, with D uncertain. With 6 bases removed from V and 5 bases from J, the gap between germline ends came to 11 bases. The CDR3 is made up of 13 amino acids. Germline CDR1 is MDHEN and CDR2 is SYDVKM. The CDR3 sequence: CASRPGVYQPQHF. The DNA for the CDR3 is TGTGCCAGCAGGCCCGGGGTTTATCAGCCCCAGCATTTT.

This clone occurred once. The chain uses TRBV6-5 and TRBJ2-1; 7 bases are shared with TRBD1. CDR3 size: 14 residues. The V segment lost 4 bases and the J segment 0 bases; nucleotides outside the gene matches: 0. Germline lookup yields CDR1 MNHEY and CDR2 SVGAGI. CDR3 DNA: TGTGCCAGCAGTTCAGGGGGCTCCTACAATGAGCAGTTCTTC. This encodes CASSSGGSYNEQFF.

The chain links TRBV9 to TRBJ2-1, with 11 bases aligning to TRBD2. The germline CDR1 and CDR2 sequences are SGDLS and YYNGEE. V was clipped by 4 bases and J by 6 bases; unmatched bases: 9. There are 16 residues in the CDR3. CDR3 region: CASSPGRLAGGNEQFF. Here the CDR3 DNA reads TGTGCCAGCAGCCCAGGGAGGCTAGCGGGAGGCAATGAGCAGTTCTTC.

The CDR3 loop reads CASSIGRGANTEAFF. The CDR3 DNA reads as TGTGCCAGTAGTATAGGTCGCGGGGCAAACACTGAAGCTTTCTTT. The gene calls are TRBV19 and TRBJ1-1; D possibly corresponds to TRBD1 (5 bases). Trimming shortened V by 1 base and J by 2 bases, and 11 bases separated the two germline ends. Germline values: CDR1 LNHDA, CDR2 SQIVND (reference sequence). CDR3 length equals 15 residues. Full variable domain (missing parts from reference TRBV19 and TRBJ1-1): DGGITQSPKYLFRKEGQNVTLSCEQNLNHDAMYWYRQDPGQGLRLIYYSQIVNDFQKGDIAEGYSVSREKKESFPLTVTSAQKNPTAFYLCASSIGRGANTEAFFGQGTRLTVV.

CDR3 loop: CASSPSGTGTQYF. The DNA for the CDR3 is TGTGCCAGCTCACCATCGGGAACCGGGACGCAGTATTTT. The gene calls are TRBV18 and TRBJ2-3; D possibly corresponds to TRBD2 (5 bases). This CDR3 is built from 13 residues. V was cut by 2 bases and J by 9 bases, with 12 bases left in between. Germline values: CDR1 KGHSH, CDR2 LQKENI. Full variable domain (remainder filled in from reference TRBV18 and TRBJ2-3): NAGVMQNPRHLVRRRGQEARLRCSPMKGHSHVYWYRQLPEEGLKFMVYLQKENIIDESGMPKERFSAEFPKEGPSILRIQQVVRGDSAAYFCASSPSGTGTQYFGPGTRLTVL.

This clone appeared a single time. Relative to the germline gene, one junction end is altered; a read error may explain this. V gene TRBV7-9 combines with J gene TRBJ2-2, with 8 bases lining up with TRBD2. From germline, CDR1 is SEHNR and CDR2 FQNEAQ (reference sequence). CDR3 size: 15 residues. The CDR3 region has the DNA TGTTCCAGCAGCTTGGACGGGAGGGACACCGGGGAGCTGTTTTTT. It is translated as CSSSLDGRDTGELFF.

The genes are TRBV15 and TRBJ2-4; 7 nucleotides match TRBD2. Germline CDR1 reads LNHNV; CDR2 reads YYDKDF (reference sequence). The CDR3 has 16 amino acids. V was pared by 6 bases and J by 0 bases, with 8 bases of the junction left unmatched. This chain's CDR3 is CATSGGERLAKNIQYF. Here the CDR3 DNA reads TGTGCCACCAGTGGGGGGGAGCGGCTAGCCAAAAACATTCAGTACTTC.

V gene TRBV28 combines with J gene TRBJ1-2; 11 bases are shared with TRBD1. CDR1 MDHEN and CDR2 SYDVKM come from the germline V gene. This CDR3 is 16 amino acids long. Trimming at V came to 2 bases and at J to 4 bases, leaving 6 bases not matched to a gene. The CDR3 DNA reads TGTGCCAGCAGTTTAGGGGGGACAGGGGGACGCTATGGCTACACCTTC. Translation: CASSLGGTGGRYGYTF.

The chain links TRBV28 to TRBJ2-1; 13 nucleotides match TRBD2. CDR1 is MDHEN and CDR2 is SYDVKM in the germline V gene. The CDR3 extends over 16 amino acids. Trimming removed 2 bases from V and 7 bases from J; junction bases left unmatched: 5. CDR3 amino acids: CASSLITSGRGNEQFF. CDR3 DNA: TGTGCCAGCAGTTTAATTACTAGCGGGAGGGGAAATGAGCAGTTCTTC.

This chain connects TRBV20-1 to TRBJ1-1; D unresolved. This CDR3 contains 10 residues. V was clipped by 0 bases and J by 7 bases, with 3 bases between them. Germline V gene lookup returns CDR1 DFQATT and CDR2 SNEGSKA (reference sequence). CDR3 bases: TGCAGTGCTAGAGACCGTGAAGCTTTCTTT. Translated: CSARDREAFF.

The V call is TRBV19, the J call TRBJ2-5; no definite D call. The CDR3 has 13 amino acids. Germline V gene lookup returns CDR1 LNHDA and CDR2 SQIVND (reference sequence). Trimming stripped 6 bases from V and 3 bases from J, with 11 bases between. The CDR3 sequence: CASRSLREETQYF. Here the CDR3 DNA reads TGTGCCAGTAGGAGCCTCCGGGAAGAGACCCAGTACTTC. Full variable domain (missing parts from reference TRBV19 and TRBJ2-5): DGGITQSPKYLFRKEGQNVTLSCEQNLNHDAMYWYRQDPGQGLRLIYYSQIVNDFQKGDIAEGYSVSREKKESFPLTVTSAQKNPTAFYLCASRSLREETQYFGPGTRLLVL.